This passage covers 32 T cell receptor beta chains from one sample sequenced in a study of cytomegalovirus exposure and HLA in healthy donors. Profiled with immunoSEQ multiplex PCR; TCRdb holds only in-frame clones, not every one. Of about 110,000 clones detected, 70% to 85% appear once; the ten largest clones hold more than 2.5%. Sequencing used PBMCs. The receptors originated from a woman aged 18-29 years in good health and CMV-seronegative.

The rearrangement joins TRBV28 to TRBJ1-1; D gene unclear. Germline CDR1 reads MDHEN; CDR2 reads SYDVKM. Trimming pared 5 bases from V and 0 bases from J, leaving 7 bases between. The CDR3 is 13 residues long. CDR3 nucleotide sequence: TGTGCCAGCAGTAGGAGAGTGAACACTGAAGCTTTCTTT. This gives the protein CASSRRVNTEAFF.

The gene calls are TRBV5-4 and TRBJ2-2; TRBD2 aligns across 8 bases. This CDR3 is 17 amino acids long. Germline V gene data show CDR1 as SGHNT and CDR2 as YYREEE (reference sequence). V lost 2 bases and J lost 6; bases outside the gene matches: 12. This CDR3 reads CASSFLLAGIFSGELFF. The CDR3 DNA is TGTGCCAGCAGCTTTCTTCTAGCGGGTATCTTTTCCGGGGAGCTGTTTTTT.

The chain joins TRBV27 to TRBJ2-7, with 10 bases aligning to TRBD2. The CDR3 runs 12 residues. V shed 7 bases, J shed 6 bases, and the junction held 3 bases outside the gene matches. CDR1 is MNHEY and CDR2 is SMNVEV in the germline V gene (reference sequence). The CDR3 region is CASKRGGGEQYF. Written as DNA, the CDR3 is TGTGCCAGCAAGCGGGGGGGCGGCGAGCAGTACTTC.

The chain joins TRBV7-9 to TRBJ2-7, with D possibly TRBD1 on 6 matching bases. V was clipped by 5 bases and J by 0 bases, with 14 bases between them. Germline-derived CDR1 and CDR2 are SEHNR and FQNEAQ (reference sequence). The CDR3 sequence is 15 residues long. Written as DNA, the CDR3 is TGTGCCAGCAGCCAGGACAGTCTTAGCTCCTACGAGCAGTACTTC. Protein: CASSQDSLSSYEQYF.

This clone has more than one count but fewer than ten. This chain connects TRBV25-1 to TRBJ1-1; D perhaps matches TRBD1 (6 bases). V was pared by 5 bases and J by 1 base, with 14 bases between. Germline lookup yields CDR1 MGHDK and CDR2 SYGVNS. This CDR3 comprises 15 residues. The CDR3 sequence: CASSPPGGQNTEAFF. The CDR3 nucleotides read TGTGCCAGCAGTCCCCCGGGGGGCCAGAACACTGAAGCTTTCTTT.

The chain uses TRBV13 and TRBJ1-1; D is possibly TRBD1 (6 bases). V was clipped by 6 bases and J by 1 base, with 15 bases between them. In germline, CDR1 is PRHDT, CDR2 FYEKMQ (reference sequence). CDR3 size: 15 residues. The CDR3 here is CASSWTGTTNTEAFF. CDR3 nucleotides: TGTGCCAGCAGTTGGACCGGGACAACGAACACTGAAGCTTTCTTT.

This clone occurred once. This rearrangement joins TRBV2 to TRBJ1-1; TRBD1 agrees at 10 bases. The CDR3 runs 16 residues. CDR1 and CDR2 from the germline V gene are SNHLY and FYNNEI. J was trimmed by 2 bases and V by 5 bases; bases with no gene match: 8. The CDR3, as DNA: TGTGCCAGCAGTTCTAAGACAGGGGGCGGTAACACTGAAGCTTTCTTT. It translates to CASSSKTGGGNTEAFF. The full variable domain, rest sourced from reference TRBV2 and TRBJ1-1, is EPEVTQTPSHQVTQMGQEVILRCVPISNHLYFYWYRQILGQKVEFLVSFYNNEISEKSEIFDDQFSVERPDGSNFTLKIRSTKLEDSAMYFCASSSKTGGGNTEAFFGQGTRLTVV.

The rearrangement uses TRBV6-1 and TRBJ2-7; 7 nucleotides line up with TRBD1. V lost 6 bases, J lost 0 bases, and 5 bases stayed unmatched. Germline CDR1 and CDR2: MNHNS and SASEGT. The CDR3 runs to 14 residues. The CDR3 is CASRGTAYSYEQYF. The CDR3, as DNA: TGTGCCAGCAGGGGGACAGCTTACTCCTACGAGCAGTACTTC.

The genes are TRBV5-5 and TRBJ2-3; a possible D gene is TRBD2 (6 bases). CDR3 length: 14 amino acids. Germline CDR1 reads SGHKS; CDR2 reads YYEKEE (reference sequence). Trimming removed 6 bases at V and 0 bases at J, with 11 bases between. In DNA form, the CDR3 reads TGTGCCAGCAAAAACGGGAGTAGCACAGATACGCAGTATTTT. This encodes CASKNGSSTDTQYF.

The chain combines TRBV28 with TRBJ1-1; 7 bases fit TRBD1. The V gene end was trimmed by 3 bases and the J gene end by 3 bases; junction bases not matched to a gene: 7. Germline loops: CDR1 MDHEN, CDR2 SYDVKM. The CDR3 consists of 15 residues. The CDR3 spells CASSLGRGLYTEAFF. The CDR3, as DNA: TGTGCCAGCAGTTTGGGTAGGGGGCTCTACACTGAAGCTTTCTTT.

Here the CDR3 DNA reads TGTGCCAGCAGTCACGGGGAGGGCTACACCTTC. As protein: CASSHGEGYTF. The chain is built from TRBV6-5 and TRBJ1-2; D is unclear. The germline CDR1 and CDR2 sequences are MNHEY and SVGAGI. V was clipped by 5 bases and J by 8 bases, with 9 bases between them. This CDR3 is 11 amino acids long.

V usage is TRBV5-1 and J usage is TRBJ1-2; the D gene is possibly TRBD1 (5 bases). This CDR3 region has 14 residues. Trimming removed 4 bases from V and 5 bases from J, with 15 bases in between. Germline V gene lookup returns CDR1 SGHRS and CDR2 YFSETQ. The CDR3 spells CASSPQTDSYGYTF. CDR3 in DNA: TGCGCCAGCAGCCCACAGACAGATTCTTATGGCTACACCTTC.

This clone was picked up one time. The rearrangement uses TRBV28 and TRBJ1-6, with D possibly being TRBD1 (5 bases). There are 14 residues in the CDR3. Trimming stripped 1 base from V and 10 bases from J, with 11 bases between. Germline V lookup: CDR1 MDHEN, CDR2 SYDVKM. CDR3 protein: CASSLSGLLSPLHF. In nucleotides, the CDR3 is TGTGCCAGCAGTTTATCGGGACTTCTCTCACCCCTCCACTTT. The full variable domain, completed using reference TRBV28 and TRBJ1-6, is DVKVTQSSRYLVKRTGEKVFLECVQDMDHENMFWYRQDPGLGLRLIYFSYDVKMKEKGDIPEGYSVSREKKERFSLILESASTNQTSMYLCASSLSGLLSPLHFGNGTRLTVT.

The chain recombines TRBV29-1 with TRBJ2-3; 11 positions match TRBD1. Germline CDR1 SQVTM, CDR2 ANQGSEA. V gave up 4 bases and J gave up 2 bases; unmatched junction bases: 8. This CDR3 contains 16 residues. The CDR3 loop is CSVVGGQGGTTDTQYF. The CDR3 nucleotides are TGCAGCGTTGTAGGGGGACAGGGGGGGACCACAGATACGCAGTATTTT.

This chain connects TRBV30 to TRBJ2-5; D possibly corresponds to TRBD1 (5 bases). CDR3 size: 15 residues. Germline V gene sequence: CDR1 GTSNPN, CDR2 SVGIG (reference sequence). For the CDR3, the DNA is TGTGCTGTAACGTGGCAGGGCACTTACCAAGAGACCCAGTACTTC. Its translation is CAVTWQGTYQETQYF.

The rearrangement links TRBV28 to TRBJ1-1; D unclear. CDR3 size: 16 residues. CDR1 and CDR2 from the germline V gene are MDHEN and SYDVKM. Deletions cut 7 bases from V and 2 bases from J, with 20 bases between. The DNA of the CDR3 is TGTGCCAGCACCAAAAAGATCCAGCGGGCCAACACTGAAGCTTTCTTT. Amino acids: CASTKKIQRANTEAFF. The complete variable domain, with remaining parts taken from reference TRBV28 and TRBJ1-1, reads DVKVTQSSRYLVKRTGEKVFLECVQDMDHENMFWYRQDPGLGLRLIYFSYDVKMKEKGDIPEGYSVSREKKERFSLILESASTNQTSMYLCASTKKIQRANTEAFFGQGTRLTVV.

The chain couples TRBV30 to TRBJ1-1, with 11 bases lining up with TRBD1. From germline, CDR1 is GTSNPN and CDR2 SVGIG (reference sequence). The junction had 6 bases not matched to a gene; V was cut back by 1 base and J by 11 bases. The CDR3 totals 13 residues. The DNA of the CDR3 is TGTGCCTGGAGTGGAAGGACAGGGGGCATCGCTTTCTTT. Protein product: CAWSGRTGGIAFF. Full variable domain (rest looked up from reference TRBV30 and TRBJ1-1): SQTIHQWPATLVQPVGSPLSLECTVEGTSNPNLYWYRQAAGRGLQLLFYSVGIGQISSEVPQNLSASRPQDRQFILSSKKLLLSDSGFYLCAWSGRTGGIAFFGQGTRLTVV.

The chain's CDR3 is CASTRPASGGIMEQYF. Here the CDR3 DNA reads TGTGCCAGCACCCGACCGGCTAGCGGGGGGATAATGGAGCAGTACTTC. V gene TRBV13 combines with J gene TRBJ2-7, with 11 bases matching TRBD2. V lost 7 bases, J lost 7 bases, and 15 bases stayed unmatched. CDR1 PRHDT and CDR2 FYEKMQ come from the germline V gene (reference sequence). This CDR3 contains 16 residues.

This clone came up a few times. CDR3 bases: TGCGCCAGCAGTCACCATTGCGAGCAGTACTTC. Translated, it gives CASSHHCEQYF. This chain links TRBV23-1 with TRBJ2-7; D is unresolved. TRBV23-1 is identified as an open reading frame with a role that is uncertain. V lost 3 bases, J lost 6 bases, and 6 bases lay in between. The CDR3 spans 11 residues.

The chain joins TRBV6-5 to TRBJ1-5, with D possibly TRBD1 on 6 matching bases. Germline loops: CDR1 MNHEY, CDR2 SVGAGI. The CDR3 runs 14 residues. Trimming removed 8 bases at V and 1 base at J, with 12 bases between. This CDR3 reads CASRAGVSNQPQHF. The DNA of the CDR3 is TGTGCCAGCCGGGCAGGGGTAAGCAATCAGCCCCAGCATTTT.

The V and J genes are TRBV4-2 and TRBJ2-7, with 9 bases fitting TRBD1. The germline gives CDR1 LGHNA, CDR2 YNFKEQ. With V trimmed by 4 bases and J by 5 bases, 15 bases remained unmatched. The CDR3 length is 17 residues. The CDR3 DNA reads TGTGCCAGCAGCCCCCAACGACCGGGACAGGGAAATCACGAGCAGTACTTC. Protein: CASSPQRPGQGNHEQYF.

CDR3 amino acids: CASRQGSNEKLFF. The CDR3 DNA is TGTGCCAGCCGACAGGGGTCTAATGAAAAACTGTTTTTT. The chain joins TRBV18 to TRBJ1-4, with 8 nucleotides matching TRBD1. V was pared by 8 bases and J by 3 bases, with 2 bases of the junction left unmatched. Per the germline V gene, CDR1 is KGHSH and CDR2 is LQKENI. The CDR3 covers 13 residues.

The chain recombines TRBV9 with TRBJ2-1; 13 bases align to TRBD2. Germline lookup yields CDR1 SGDLS and CDR2 YYNGEE. The CDR3 length is 15 residues. J lost 7 bases, V lost 4 bases, and 5 bases had no gene match. The CDR3: CASSPLTSGGNEQFF. CDR3 DNA sequence: TGTGCCAGCAGCCCGCTGACTAGCGGGGGGAATGAGCAGTTCTTC.

The sample holds one count of this clone. J is TRBJ2-5 and V is TRBV7-3; D perhaps matches TRBD1 (6 bases). Trimming stripped 5 bases from V and 2 bases from J, with 18 bases between. The CDR3 covers 16 residues. Germline V lookup: CDR1 SGHTA, CDR2 FQGTGA. DNA of the CDR3: TGTGCCAGCAGCCCTTCCCAGGGGCGAGGGCAAGAGACCCAGTACTTC. This gives the protein CASSPSQGRGQETQYF.

A single count supports this clone. This chain connects TRBV27 to TRBJ1-1; D unresolved. Trimming left V 10 bases short and J 1 base short, with 19 bases between. Germline assignment: CDR1 MNHEY and CDR2 SMNVEV (reference sequence). The CDR3 loop spans 15 amino acids. This chain's CDR3 is CATRGRDARNTEAFF. The CDR3 DNA sequence: TGTGCCACCCGCGGCCGAGACGCAAGGAACACTGAAGCTTTCTTT.

The chain uses TRBV28 and TRBJ2-2, with TRBD2 matching over 12 bases. CDR3 length equals 17 residues. Germline CDR1 reads MDHEN; CDR2 reads SYDVKM. With 5 bases clipped from V and 1 base from J, the junction kept 5 bases outside the gene matches. The CDR3 region is CASSPRTSGMNTGELFF. CDR3 DNA: TGTGCCAGCAGTCCTCGGACTAGCGGGATGAACACCGGGGAGCTGTTTTTT.

The V call is TRBV4-1, the J call TRBJ1-5, with 7 nucleotides matching TRBD1. The germline V gene has CDR1 MGHRA and CDR2 YSYEKL. The J segment lost 7 bases and the V segment lost 4 bases, leaving 7 bases of the junction unmatched. This CDR3 comprises 14 residues. The CDR3 loop is CASSPRQGEQPQHF. The CDR3 DNA follows: TGCGCCAGCAGCCCTCGACAGGGCGAACAGCCCCAGCATTTT.

This clone came up once. The rearrangement links TRBV20-1 to TRBJ1-1; D remains ambiguous. CDR1 DFQATT and CDR2 SNEGSKA come from the germline V gene (reference sequence). This CDR3 is built from 11 residues. CDR3 bases: TGCAGCTGCCCGGGGAACACTGAAGCTTTCTTT. Protein sequence: CSCPGNTEAFF.

The CDR3: CAWSVHRNQPQHF. The CDR3 nucleotides read TGTGCCTGGAGTGTACACAGAAATCAGCCCCAGCATTTT. V gene TRBV30 combines with J gene TRBJ1-5; D is undetermined. Trimming shortened V by 0 bases and J by 4 bases, and 7 bases separated the two germline ends. The CDR3 totals 13 residues. Germline V gene sequence: CDR1 GTSNPN, CDR2 SVGIG (reference sequence).

The chain couples TRBV29-1 to TRBJ1-4; TRBD1 agrees at 11 bases. The CDR3 is 15 residues long. V lost 0 bases and J lost 8; bases outside the gene matches: 5. Germline loops: CDR1 SQVTM, CDR2 ANQGSEA. CDR3 sequence reads: CSVEDTGTGGEKLFF. The CDR3 coding sequence is TGCAGCGTTGAAGATACCGGGACAGGGGGAGAAAAACTGTTTTTT.

The sample holds one count of this clone. The chain carries TRBV6-1 and TRBJ2-1; TRBD2 aligns across 9 bases. V lost 3 bases and J lost 1; bases outside the gene matches: 4. Germline CDR1 and CDR2: MNHNS and SASEGT. This CDR3 spans 16 amino acids. The CDR3 is CASSEKAGGSYNEQFF. In nucleotides, the CDR3 is TGTGCCAGCAGTGAGAAAGCGGGGGGATCCTACAATGAGCAGTTCTTC.

The V and J genes are TRBV7-6 and TRBJ2-1; 7 bases line up with TRBD2. This CDR3 has 13 amino acids. J lost 15 bases, V lost 5 bases, and 13 bases had no gene match. Per the germline V gene, CDR1 is SGHVS and CDR2 is FNYEAQ. CDR3 DNA: TGTGCCAGCAGCCCGGGGCCTACGACTAGCTGGTTCTTC. Encoded protein: CASSPGPTTSWFF. Together with reference TRBV7-6 and TRBJ2-1, the CDR3 gives the full variable domain: GAGVSQSPRYKVTKRGQDVALRCDPISGHVSLYWYRQALGQGPEFLTYFNYEAQQDKSGLPNDRFSAERPEGSISTLTIQRTEQRDSAMYRCASSPGPTTSWFFGPGTRLTVL.